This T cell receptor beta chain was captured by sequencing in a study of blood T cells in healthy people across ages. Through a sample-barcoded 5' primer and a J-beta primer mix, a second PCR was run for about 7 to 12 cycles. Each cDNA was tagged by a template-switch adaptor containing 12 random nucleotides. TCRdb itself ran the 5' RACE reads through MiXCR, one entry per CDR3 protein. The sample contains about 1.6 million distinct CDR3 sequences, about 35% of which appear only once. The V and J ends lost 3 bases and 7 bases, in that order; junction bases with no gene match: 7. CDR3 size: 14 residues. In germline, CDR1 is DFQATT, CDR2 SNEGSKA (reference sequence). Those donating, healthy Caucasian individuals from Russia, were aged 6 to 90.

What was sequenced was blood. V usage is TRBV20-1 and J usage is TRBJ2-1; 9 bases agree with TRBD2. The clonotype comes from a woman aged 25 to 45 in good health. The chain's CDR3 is CSASKREVWNEQFF. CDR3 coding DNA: TGCAGTGCTAGTAAGCGGGAGGTTTGGAATGAGCAGTTCTTC.